These 7 T cell receptor beta chains came from one sample sequenced in a study of blood T cell repertoires in COVID-19 (TCRdb year 2020). Library generation was performed with the immunoSEQ multiplex PCR assay. TCRdb carries this immuneACCESS record with in-frame sequences only. Its versions omit some clonotypes, under half of them owing to an unresolved V gene in the studies checked, with the rest unexplained. The sample table records roughly 330,000 clones; just over 85% of these occur just once. Roughly 10% of the sample goes to the ten largest clones. The sequencing input was PBMCs or T cells enriched from blood (not recorded which). The receptors here all came from a woman aged 18-35 years who had recovered from COVID-19.

The chain is built from TRBV6-5 and TRBJ1-2; TRBD1 might be the D (6 bases). The V end lost 3 bases, the J end lost 3 bases, and 14 bases lay between the germline ends. The CDR3 has 15 residues. Germline V gives CDR1 MNHEY, CDR2 SVGAGI. Written as DNA, the CDR3 is TGTGCCAGCAGTTATCAGGGGAACATCCACTATGGCTACACCTTC. It yields the protein CASSYQGNIHYGYTF.

For the CDR3, the DNA is TGTGCCAGCAGCTTAAGCGGGGGGGCCACCGGGGAGCTGTTTTTT. This translates into CASSLSGGATGELFF. The rearrangement links TRBV11-3 to TRBJ2-2, with TRBD2 matching 10 bases. The CDR3 runs to 15 residues. J gave up 4 bases and V 2 bases, and 1 base lay outside the gene matches. Germline-derived CDR1 and CDR2 are SGHNT and YENEEA.

The chain carries TRBV3-1 (or the pseudogene TRBV3-2) and TRBJ1-1, with D hard to call. V lost 1 base and J 0 bases, leaving 6 bases between the germline ends. The CDR3 spans 14 residues. Germline V gene sequence: CDR1 LGHDT, CDR2 YNNKEL (reference sequence). Here the CDR3 DNA reads TGTGCCAGCAGCCAAGGGGCAATGAACACTGAAGCTTTCTTT. This encodes CASSQGAMNTEAFF.

V and J are TRBV6-2 or TRBV6-3 and TRBJ1-1; the match to TRBD1 covers 11 bases. The CDR3 consists of 18 residues. Germline V gives CDR1 MNHEY, CDR2 SVGEGT. V lost 2 bases, J lost 4 bases, and 12 bases stayed unmatched. The CDR3 coding sequence is TGTGCCAGCAGTTACGTCTTAGGGACAGGGGGTGAGGGCACTGAAGCTTTCTTT. Its translation is CASSYVLGTGGEGTEAFF.

The rearrangement uses TRBV3-1 (or the pseudogene TRBV3-2) and TRBJ2-5, with unresolved D. This CDR3 region has 14 residues. Germline V CDR1 and CDR2: LGHDT, YNNKEL (reference sequence). V was trimmed by 3 bases and J by 1 base, leaving 9 bases between them. The chain's CDR3 is CASSQNTPQETQYF. The CDR3 coding sequence is TGTGCCAGCAGCCAGAATACACCCCAAGAGACCCAGTACTTC.

The rearrangement links TRBV3-1 (or the pseudogene TRBV3-2) to TRBJ2-6, with D tentatively TRBD1 (5 bases). Germline values: CDR1 LGHDT, CDR2 YNNKEL (reference sequence). The germline V and J ends were trimmed by 4 bases and 0 bases, with 10 bases remaining between them. This CDR3 comprises 16 residues. CDR3 nucleotide sequence: TGTGCCAGCAGCCCAACAGGCGACTCTGGGGCCAACGTCCTGACTTTC. Amino acid sequence: CASSPTGDSGANVLTF.

The genes are TRBV12-2 and TRBJ1-5. TRBV12-2 is listed as a pseudogene. The CDR3 is made up of 19 amino acids. The CDR3, as DNA: TGTGCAAGTCGCTTATTACCTAGACTTACCCCCAGAGGCAATCAGCCCCAGCATTTT. It is translated as CASRLLPRLTPRGNQPQHF.